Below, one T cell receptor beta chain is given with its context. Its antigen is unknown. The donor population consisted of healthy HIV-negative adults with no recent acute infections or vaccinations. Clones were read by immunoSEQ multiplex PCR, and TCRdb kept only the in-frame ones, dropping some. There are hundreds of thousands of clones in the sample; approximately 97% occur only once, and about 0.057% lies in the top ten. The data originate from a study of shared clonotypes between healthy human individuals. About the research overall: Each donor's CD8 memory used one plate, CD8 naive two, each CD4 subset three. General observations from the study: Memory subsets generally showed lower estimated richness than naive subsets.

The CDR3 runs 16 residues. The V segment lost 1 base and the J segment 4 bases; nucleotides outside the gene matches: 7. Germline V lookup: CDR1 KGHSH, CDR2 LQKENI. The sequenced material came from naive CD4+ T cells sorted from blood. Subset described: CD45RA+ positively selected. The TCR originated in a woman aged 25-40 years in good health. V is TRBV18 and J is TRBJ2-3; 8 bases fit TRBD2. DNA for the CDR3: TGTGCCAGCTCACCACGGTCGGGAGGGCCCCCAGATACGCAGTATTTT. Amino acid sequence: CASSPRSGGPPDTQYF.